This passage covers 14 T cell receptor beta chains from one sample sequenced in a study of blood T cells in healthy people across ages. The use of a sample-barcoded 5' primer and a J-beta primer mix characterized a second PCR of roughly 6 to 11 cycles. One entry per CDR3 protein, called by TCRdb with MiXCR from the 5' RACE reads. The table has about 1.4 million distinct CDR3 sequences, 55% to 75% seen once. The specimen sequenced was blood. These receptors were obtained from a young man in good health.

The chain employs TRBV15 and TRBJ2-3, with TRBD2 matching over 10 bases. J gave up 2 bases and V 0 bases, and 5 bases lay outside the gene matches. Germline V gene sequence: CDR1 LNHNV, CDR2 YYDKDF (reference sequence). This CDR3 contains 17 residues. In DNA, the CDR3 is TGTGCCACCAGCAGAGATGGAGGACTAGCGGACACAGATACGCAGTATTTT. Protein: CATSRDGGLADTDTQYF. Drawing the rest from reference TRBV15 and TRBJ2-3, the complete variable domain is DAMVIQNPRYQVTQFGKPVTLSCSQTLNHNVMYWYQQKSSQAPKLLFHYYDKDFNNEADTPDNFQSRRPNTSFCFLDIRSPGLGDTAMYLCATSRDGGLADTDTQYFGPGTRLTVL.

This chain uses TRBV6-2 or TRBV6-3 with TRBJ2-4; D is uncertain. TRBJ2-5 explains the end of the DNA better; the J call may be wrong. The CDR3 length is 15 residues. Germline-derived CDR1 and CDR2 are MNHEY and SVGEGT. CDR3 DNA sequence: TGTGCCAGCAGTTACTCCTGGGCGGCCCAAGAGACCCAGTACTTC. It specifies CASSYSWAAQETQYF.

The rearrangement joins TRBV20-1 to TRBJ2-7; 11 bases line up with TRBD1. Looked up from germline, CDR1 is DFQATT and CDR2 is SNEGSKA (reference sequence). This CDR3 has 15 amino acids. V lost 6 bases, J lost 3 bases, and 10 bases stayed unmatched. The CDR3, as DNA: TGCAGTGCCCGTGATCTAGGGACAGGGGGCTACGAGCAGTACTTC. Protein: CSARDLGTGGYEQYF.

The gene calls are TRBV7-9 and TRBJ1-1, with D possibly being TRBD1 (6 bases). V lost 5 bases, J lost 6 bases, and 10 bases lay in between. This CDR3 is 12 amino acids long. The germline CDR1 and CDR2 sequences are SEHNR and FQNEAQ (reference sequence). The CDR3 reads CASSRTDPEAFF. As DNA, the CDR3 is TGTGCCAGCAGCCGGACAGACCCTGAAGCTTTCTTT. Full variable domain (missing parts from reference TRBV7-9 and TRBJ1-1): DTGVSQNPRHKITKRGQNVTFRCDPISEHNRLYWYRQTLGQGPEFLTYFQNEAQLEKSRLLSDRFSAERPKGSFSTLEIQRTEQGDSAMYLCASSRTDPEAFFGQGTRLTVV.

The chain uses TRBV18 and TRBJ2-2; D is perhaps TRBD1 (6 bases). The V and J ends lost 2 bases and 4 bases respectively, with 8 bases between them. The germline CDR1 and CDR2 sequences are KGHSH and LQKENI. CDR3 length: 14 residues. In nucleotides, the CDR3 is TGTGCCAGCTCACCAGACAGGTTCACCGGGGAGCTGTTTTTT. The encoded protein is CASSPDRFTGELFF.

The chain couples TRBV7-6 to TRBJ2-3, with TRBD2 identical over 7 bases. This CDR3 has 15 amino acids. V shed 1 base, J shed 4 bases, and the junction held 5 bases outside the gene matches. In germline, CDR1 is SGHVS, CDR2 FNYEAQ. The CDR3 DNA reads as TGTGCCAGCAGCTTAGTAACTAGCGCCGCAGATACGCAGTATTTT. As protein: CASSLVTSAADTQYF. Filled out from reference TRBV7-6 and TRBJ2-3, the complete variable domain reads GAGVSQSPRYKVTKRGQDVALRCDPISGHVSLYWYRQALGQGPEFLTYFNYEAQQDKSGLPNDRFSAERPEGSISTLTIQRTEQRDSAMYRCASSLVTSAADTQYFGPGTRLTVL.

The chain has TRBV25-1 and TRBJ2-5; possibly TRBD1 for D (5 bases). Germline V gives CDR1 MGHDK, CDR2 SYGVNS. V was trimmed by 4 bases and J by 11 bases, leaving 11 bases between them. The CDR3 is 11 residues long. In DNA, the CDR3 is TGTGCCAGCAGTGCCGTAGGGGTGCAGTACTTC. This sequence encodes CASSAVGVQYF.

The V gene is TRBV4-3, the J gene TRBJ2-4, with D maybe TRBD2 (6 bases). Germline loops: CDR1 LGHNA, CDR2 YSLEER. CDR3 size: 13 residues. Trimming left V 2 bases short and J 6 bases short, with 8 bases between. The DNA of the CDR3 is TGCGCCAGCAGCCAATTGGGGGGAAACATTCAGTACTTC. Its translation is CASSQLGGNIQYF.

The CDR3 spells CASSFGQYSTDTQYF. The DNA for the CDR3 is TGTGCCAGCAGCTTCGGACAGTACAGCACAGATACGCAGTATTTT. The chain joins TRBV5-5 to TRBJ2-3; D might be TRBD1 (6 bases). The CDR3 length is 15 residues. Trimming stripped 2 bases from V and 0 bases from J, with 10 bases between. Germline V gene lookup returns CDR1 SGHKS and CDR2 YYEKEE (reference sequence).

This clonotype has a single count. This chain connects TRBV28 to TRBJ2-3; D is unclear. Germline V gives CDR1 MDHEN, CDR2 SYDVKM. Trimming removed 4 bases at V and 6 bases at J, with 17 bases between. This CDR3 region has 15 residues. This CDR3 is CASSSRTELGDTQYF. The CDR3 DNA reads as TGTGCCAGCAGTTCACGGACGGAACTTGGTGATACGCAGTATTTT.

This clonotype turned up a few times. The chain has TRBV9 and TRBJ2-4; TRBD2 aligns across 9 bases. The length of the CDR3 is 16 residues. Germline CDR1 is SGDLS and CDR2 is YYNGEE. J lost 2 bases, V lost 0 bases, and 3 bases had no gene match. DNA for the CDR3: TGTGCCAGCAGCGTAGAGGCTAGCGGGACCAAAAACATTCAGTACTTC. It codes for CASSVEASGTKNIQYF.

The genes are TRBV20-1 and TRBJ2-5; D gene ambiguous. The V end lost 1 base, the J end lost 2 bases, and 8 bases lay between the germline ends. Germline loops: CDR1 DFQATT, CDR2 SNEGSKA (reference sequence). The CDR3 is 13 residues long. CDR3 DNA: TGCAGTGCTAGAGTTGGACGGCAAGAGACCCAGTACTTC. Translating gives CSARVGRQETQYF.

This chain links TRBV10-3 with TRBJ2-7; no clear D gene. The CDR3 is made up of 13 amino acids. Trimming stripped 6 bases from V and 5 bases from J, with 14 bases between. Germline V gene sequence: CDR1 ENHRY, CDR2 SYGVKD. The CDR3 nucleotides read TGTGCCATCAGCGCGCTCGATCAGGACGAGCAGTACTTC. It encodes CAISALDQDEQYF.

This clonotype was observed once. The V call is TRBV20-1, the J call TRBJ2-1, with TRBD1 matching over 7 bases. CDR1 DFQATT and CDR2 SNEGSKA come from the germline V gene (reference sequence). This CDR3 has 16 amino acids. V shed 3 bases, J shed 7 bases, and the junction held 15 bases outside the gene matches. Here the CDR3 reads CSASTQGQLFSNEQFF. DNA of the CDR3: TGCAGTGCTAGTACCCAGGGACAGTTATTTTCTAATGAGCAGTTCTTC.